The clone carrying this T cell receptor (beta chain) was counted a single time. Its antigen is still unknown. J gave up 7 bases and V 4 bases, and 14 bases lay outside the gene matches. CDR1 is SGHDT and CDR2 is YYEEEE in the germline V gene. The CDR3 has 16 amino acids. This entry comes from a study of shared clonotypes between healthy human individuals. General observations from the study: Among the subsets, naive ones generally showed larger estimated richness than memory ones. Sharing across a few donors was seen in 5% to 5.5% of naive CD4 clonotypes.

Using immunoSEQ multiplex PCR, the repertoire was profiled, and TCRdb retains in-frame clones only, with some absent. Here the sample spans around 2.3 million clones, approximately 95% being singletons. Within Nashville, Tennessee resided all donors, each a Caucasian adult. This TCR derives from a man younger than 30 in good health. Sequenced input: naive CD4+ T cells sorted from blood. The subset is: CD45RA+ positively selected. The chain uses TRBV5-6 and TRBJ2-1; 7 bases are a match to TRBD2. The CDR3 bases are TGTGCCAGCAGCCCTGACGCGGGAGTACTAGTTAATGAGCAGTTCTTC. Residues: CASSPDAGVLVNEQFF.